Listed below are T cell receptor beta chains from one sample, sequenced in a study of cytomegalovirus exposure and HLA in healthy donors. TCRdb's table, derived via immunoSEQ multiplex PCR, lists solely in-frame clones and lacks some. The data show 150,000 to 200,000 clones, about 77% seen once. Specimen: PBMCs. Receptors originate from a man aged 18 to 30 in good health and CMV-seropositive. The CDR3 runs from the conserved cysteine through the conserved F or W. Fields, in order: J gene, clone size, D gene, V gene, CDR3 protein, CDR3 DNA. D genes are given only for firm matches. Where a row states a size, it is once, few, many or the class of an expanded clone; other rows omit it.

>TRBJ2-7|-|-|TRBV30
CAWSVSSYEQYF
TGTGCCTGGAGTGTGAGCTCCTACGAGCAGTACTTC
>TRBJ2-3|-|TRBD2|TRBV4-1
CASSPRTSISTDTQYF
TGCGCCAGCAGCCCCCGGACTAGTATCTCCACAGATACGCAGTATTTT
>TRBJ1-2|-|TRBD1|TRBV7-2
CASSLGGTGFGYTF
TGTGCCAGCAGCTTAGGGGGGACAGGGTTCGGCTACACCTTC
>TRBJ1-2|-|-|TRBV9
CASSVEVTRAARANYGYTF
TGTGCCAGCAGCGTAGAGGTGACGCGGGCAGCTCGGGCTAACTATGGCTACACCTTC
>TRBJ1-2|-|-|TRBV15
CATSRDLLRETGDYGYTF
TGTGCCACCAGCAGAGATCTTCTCCGTGAGACAGGAGACTATGGCTACACCTTC
>TRBJ2-1|-|-|TRBV7-9
CASGPYEQFF
TGTGCCAGCGGGCCTTATGAGCAGTTCTTC
>TRBJ1-1|-|-|TRBV5-4
CASSLVGGHTEAFF
TGTGCCAGCAGCTTGGTCGGGGGTCACACTGAAGCTTTCTTT
>TRBJ2-1|-|-|TRBV5-1
CASSLGQGSGEQFF
TGCGCCAGCAGCTTGGGCCAGGGGTCAGGTGAGCAGTTCTTC
>TRBJ2-1|-|-|TRBV2
CASRGSGGLGEQFF
TGTGCCAGCAGGGGTAGTGGGGGGTTGGGTGAGCAGTTCTTC
>TRBJ1-2|-|TRBD1|TRBV2
CASSGQGGNYGYTF
TGTGCCAGCAGCGGACAGGGGGGAAACTATGGCTACACCTTC
>TRBJ2-2|-|-|TRBV11-2
CASSYHETGELFF
TGTGCCAGCAGTTACCACGAGACCGGGGAGCTGTTTTTT
>TRBJ2-4|-|TRBD2|TRBV4-3
CASSQARGRGADIQYF
TGCGCCAGCAGCCAAGCTCGCGGGAGAGGGGCAGACATTCAGTACTTC
>TRBJ2-5|-|-|TRBV19
CASSIIAGVETQYF
TGTGCCAGTAGTATCATCGCAGGGGTGGAGACCCAGTACTTC
>TRBJ2-7|-|-|TRBV7-8
CASSPAGYYEQYF
TGTGCCAGCAGCCCCGCAGGTTACTACGAGCAGTACTTC
>TRBJ1-4|many|-|TRBV11-2
CASSQDKGVLNEKLFF
TGTGCCAGCAGCCAAGATAAGGGGGTTCTTAATGAAAAACTGTTTTTT
>TRBJ1-5|-|-|TRBV6-1
CASSERGRVSQPQHF
TGTGCCAGCAGTGAACGTGGCAGGGTGAGTCAGCCCCAGCATTTT
>TRBJ1-5|-|-|TRBV28
CASSVLRVLSNQPQHF
TGTGCCAGCAGTGTCCTCAGGGTTTTAAGCAATCAGCCCCAGCATTTT
>TRBJ2-1|once|-|TRBV30
CAWSSSSYNEQFF
TGTGCCTGGTCTAGCAGCTCCTACAATGAGCAGTTCTTC
>TRBJ2-1|-|TRBD1|TRBV6-4
CASEKNPGQENEQFF
TGTGCCAGCGAAAAAAATCCGGGACAGGAAAATGAGCAGTTCTTC
>TRBJ2-7|-|-|TRBV4-1
CASSLGHRDYEQYF
TGCGCCAGCAGCCTCGGCCACAGGGACTACGAGCAGTACTTC
>TRBJ2-3|few|-|TRBV7-2
CASSLARSSDTQYF
TGTGCCAGCAGCTTAGCGCGTTCATCAGATACGCAGTATTTT
>TRBJ2-7|few|-|TRBV28
CASSGLQGLGYEQYF
TGTGCCAGCAGCGGCCTACAGGGCCTGGGGTACGAGCAGTACTTC
>TRBJ2-1|once|TRBD2|TRBV9
CASSEPLASAGGADEQFF
TGTGCCAGCAGCGAGCCCTTAGCGTCCGCGGGAGGGGCGGATGAGCAGTTCTTC
>TRBJ1-1|few|-|TRBV6-5
CASSLWGENTEAFF
TGTGCCAGCAGCCTTTGGGGGGAGAACACTGAAGCTTTCTTT
>TRBJ1-1|-|TRBD1|TRBV5-8
CASSARQGMDEAFF
TGTGCCAGCAGCGCCCGACAGGGGATGGATGAAGCTTTCTTT
>TRBJ1-2|-|-|TRBV5-6
CASSSKSWAGGGGYTF
TGTGCCAGCAGCTCCAAATCTTGGGCCGGGGGTGGTGGCTACACCTTC
>TRBJ1-1|-|-|TRBV27
CASRLRQSLMNTEAFF
TGTGCCAGCCGCCTGCGACAGTCCCTTATGAACACTGAAGCTTTCTTT
>TRBJ2-1|-|-|TRBV6-1
CASRETGASYNEQFF
TGTGCCAGCAGGGAGACAGGCGCCTCCTACAATGAGCAGTTCTTC
>TRBJ1-1|-|-|TRBV4-2
CASSQDRGGTARRGFF
TGTGCCAGCAGCCAAGATCGGGGGGGGACCGCCCGGAGGGGTTTCTTT
>TRBJ2-2|once|TRBD2|TRBV6-4
CASSDSRLAAGELFF
TGTGCCAGCAGTGACTCGCGACTAGCTGCCGGGGAGCTGTTTTTT
>TRBJ2-5|-|TRBD1|TRBV6-5
CASSYGDRGETQYF
TGTGCTAGCAGTTACGGGGACAGGGGGGAGACCCAGTACTTC
>TRBJ2-2|few|-|TRBV7-2
CASSFGPPAGGELFF
TGTGCCAGCAGCTTTGGGCCCCCAGCAGGGGGGGAGCTGTTTTTT
>TRBJ2-7|-|TRBD1|TRBV6-1
CASSEGARQGRYEQYF
TGTGCCAGCAGTGAAGGAGCCCGACAGGGTCGCTACGAGCAGTACTTC
>TRBJ2-1|few|TRBD2|TRBV9
CASSEGTSGRAPLNEQFF
TGTGCCAGCAGCGAGGGGACTAGCGGGAGGGCCCCCCTCAATGAGCAGTTCTTC
>TRBJ2-2|-|TRBD1|TRBV29-1
CSVQKGQTNTGELFF
TGCAGCGTCCAAAAGGGACAGACCAACACCGGGGAGCTGTTTTTT
>TRBJ2-7|-|-|TRBV28
CASRGQIYEQYF
TGTGCCAGCAGAGGACAGATCTACGAGCAGTACTTC
>TRBJ1-4|-|-|TRBV19
CASSRQAQDEKLFF
TGTGCCAGTAGTCGACAGGCACAGGACGAAAAACTGTTTTTT
>TRBJ2-7|-|TRBD1|TRBV7-2
CASSSRDRGYEQYF
TGTGCCAGCAGCTCTAGGGACAGGGGCTACGAGCAGTACTTC
>TRBJ1-1|-|TRBD1|TRBV5-1
CASSSGTGAGKTEAFF
TGCGCCAGCAGCTCCGGGACAGGGGCTGGTAAGACTGAAGCTTTCTTT
>TRBJ2-3|-|-|TRBV25-1
CASSDWASTDTQYF
TGTGCCAGCAGTGATTGGGCCAGCACAGATACGCAGTATTTT
>TRBJ1-1|once|-|TRBV2
CASSRETGNTEAFF
TGTGCCAGCAGCCGAGAGACGGGGAACACTGAAGCTTTCTTT
>TRBJ2-3|-|TRBD1|TRBV19
CASSATGGRILNTQYF
TGTGCCAGTAGTGCTACAGGGGGCAGGATTTTGAATACGCAGTATTTT
>TRBJ2-1|-|-|TRBV2
CASSESVYNEQFF
TGTGCCAGCAGTGAATCGGTTTACAATGAGCAGTTCTTC
>TRBJ2-6|once|TRBD2|TRBV11-1
CASSLSNGRVDVLTF
TGTGCCAGCAGCTTAAGTAACGGGAGGGTAGACGTCCTGACTTTC
>TRBJ1-3|-|-|TRBV25-1
CASSSKMGLAGNTIYF
TGTGCCAGCAGTTCTAAAATGGGACTGGCTGGAAACACCATATATTTT
>TRBJ1-2|-|-|TRBV2
CASGEDSAGGYTF
TGTGCCAGCGGTGAAGATTCGGCGGGTGGCTACACCTTC